This is a list of T cell receptor beta chains from one sample in a study of long-term antiretroviral therapy in people with HIV. The data were produced by immunoSEQ multiplex PCR, yet TCRdb's version contains in-frame clones alone and is incomplete. The sample yields about 21,000 clones, about nine tenths seen once. Sequencing used unsorted PBMCs, obtained 2.1 years after starting antiretroviral therapy. These receptor sequences come from a man between 18 and 29 years old with HIV. CDR3s include the opening cysteine and the closing phenylalanine or tryptophan. D genes are given only for firm matches. Some rows have no size entry. The others give once, few or many, or a class for an expanded clone.

length: 12; V: TRBV25-1; J: TRBJ2-7; size: .; D: .; DNA: TGTGCCAGCAGTGAACGGCTCTACGAGCAGTACTTC; CDR3: CASSERLYEQYF
length: 12; V: TRBV19; J: TRBJ1-2; size: .; D: TRBD1; DNA: TGTGCCAGTATGCAACAGGGGTATGGCTACACCTTC; CDR3: CASMQQGYGYTF
length: 13; V: TRBV7-2; J: TRBJ1-1; size: .; D: .; DNA: TGTGCCAGCAGCTTAGTTGGGGACACTGAAGCTTTCTTT; CDR3: CASSLVGDTEAFF
length: 16; V: TRBV7-8; J: TRBJ2-2; size: .; D: .; DNA: TGTGCCAGCAGCCCCTTAGGGGGGTCGAACACCGGGGAGCTGTTTTTT; CDR3: CASSPLGGSNTGELFF
length: 14; V: TRBV13; J: TRBJ2-1; size: .; D: .; DNA: TGTGCCACCCAGGGGGGCGGGTCCTACAATGAGCAGTTCTTC; CDR3: CATQGGGSYNEQFF
length: 14; V: TRBV13; J: TRBJ1-1; size: .; D: TRBD1; DNA: TGTGCCAGCAGCTCGACAGGGGAAGGCACTGAAGCTTTCTTT; CDR3: CASSSTGEGTEAFF
length: 13; V: TRBV19; J: TRBJ2-7; size: .; D: .; DNA: TGTGCCAGTAGTTTTGCCCTTGGGTACGAGCAGTACTTC; CDR3: CASSFALGYEQYF
length: 14; V: TRBV7-3; J: TRBJ2-7; size: .; D: .; DNA: TGTGCCAGCAGCTTAGAAGCTTCAAGCTACGAGCAGTACTTC; CDR3: CASSLEASSYEQYF
length: 15; V: TRBV5-4; J: TRBJ1-1; size: .; D: .; DNA: TGTGCCAGCAGCCCCCAGACAGGATTGAACACTGAAGCTTTCTTT; CDR3: CASSPQTGLNTEAFF
length: 14; V: TRBV5-1; J: TRBJ2-7; size: .; D: .; DNA: TGCGCCAGCAGCCCCCGACAGGGAGGCGACGAGCAGTACTTC; CDR3: CASSPRQGGDEQYF
length: 17; V: TRBV7-9; J: TRBJ2-4; size: once; D: TRBD1; DNA: TGTGCCAGCAGCCGGACAGGGTCAGAACTAGCCAAAAACATTCAGTACTTC; CDR3: CASSRTGSELAKNIQYF
length: 13; V: TRBV15; J: TRBJ2-7; size: .; D: .; DNA: TGTGCCACCAGCAGGGAGGGAACGCGCGAGCAGTACTTC; CDR3: CATSREGTREQYF
length: 17; V: TRBV4-1; J: TRBJ2-7; size: .; D: .; DNA: TGCGCCAGCAGCCAAGAGGGGGGAAGGGGGGCAGGTCGCGAGCAGTACTTC; CDR3: CASSQEGGRGAGREQYF